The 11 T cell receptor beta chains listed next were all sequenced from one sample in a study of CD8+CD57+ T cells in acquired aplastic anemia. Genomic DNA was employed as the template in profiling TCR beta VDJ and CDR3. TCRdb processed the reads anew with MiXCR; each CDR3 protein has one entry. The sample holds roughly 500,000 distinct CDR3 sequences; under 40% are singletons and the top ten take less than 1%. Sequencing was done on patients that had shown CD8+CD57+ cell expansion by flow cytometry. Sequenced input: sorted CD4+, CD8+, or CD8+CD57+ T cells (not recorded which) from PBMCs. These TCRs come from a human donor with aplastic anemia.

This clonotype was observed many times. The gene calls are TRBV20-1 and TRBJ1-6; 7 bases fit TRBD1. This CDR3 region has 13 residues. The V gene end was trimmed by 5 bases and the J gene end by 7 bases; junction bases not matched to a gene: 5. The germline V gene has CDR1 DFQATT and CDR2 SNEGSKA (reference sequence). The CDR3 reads CSARQGANSPLHF. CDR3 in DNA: TGCAGTGCTCGACAGGGTGCGAATTCACCCCTCCACTTT.

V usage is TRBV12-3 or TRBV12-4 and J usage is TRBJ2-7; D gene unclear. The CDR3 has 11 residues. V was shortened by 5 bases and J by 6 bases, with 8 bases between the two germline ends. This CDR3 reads CASSPLVEQYF. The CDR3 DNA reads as TGTGCCAGCAGTCCCTTGGTCGAGCAGTACTTC.

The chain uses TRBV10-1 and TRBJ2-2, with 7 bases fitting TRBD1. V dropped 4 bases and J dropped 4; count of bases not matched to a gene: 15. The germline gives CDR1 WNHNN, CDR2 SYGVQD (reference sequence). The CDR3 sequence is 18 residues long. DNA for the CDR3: TGCGCCAGCAGTGTTTCTCCGAGGGACAGCGCGAGCACCGGGGAGCTGTTTTTT. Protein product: CASSVSPRDSASTGELFF.

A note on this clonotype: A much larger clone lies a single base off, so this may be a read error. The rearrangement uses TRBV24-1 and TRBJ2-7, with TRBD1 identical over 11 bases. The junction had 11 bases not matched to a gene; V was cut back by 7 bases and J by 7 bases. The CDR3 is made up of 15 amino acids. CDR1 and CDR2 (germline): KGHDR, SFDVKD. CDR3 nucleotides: TGTGCCACCAGCCAGGGGGACAGGGGGAGGACTGAGCAGTACTTC. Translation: CATSQGDRGRTEQYF.

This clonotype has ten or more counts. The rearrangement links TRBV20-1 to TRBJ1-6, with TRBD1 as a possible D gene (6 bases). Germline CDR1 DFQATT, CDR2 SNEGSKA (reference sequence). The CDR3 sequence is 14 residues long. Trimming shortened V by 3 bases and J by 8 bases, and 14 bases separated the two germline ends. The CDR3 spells CSASIQGVDSPLHF. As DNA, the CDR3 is TGCAGTGCTAGCATACAGGGCGTGGATTCACCCCTCCACTTT.

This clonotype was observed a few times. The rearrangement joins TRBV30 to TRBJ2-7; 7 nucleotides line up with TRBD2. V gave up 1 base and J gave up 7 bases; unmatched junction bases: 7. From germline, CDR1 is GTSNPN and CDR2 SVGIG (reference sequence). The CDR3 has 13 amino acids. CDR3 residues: CAWSEGLPQEQYF. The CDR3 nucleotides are TGTGCCTGGAGTGAGGGACTACCCCAAGAGCAGTACTTC.

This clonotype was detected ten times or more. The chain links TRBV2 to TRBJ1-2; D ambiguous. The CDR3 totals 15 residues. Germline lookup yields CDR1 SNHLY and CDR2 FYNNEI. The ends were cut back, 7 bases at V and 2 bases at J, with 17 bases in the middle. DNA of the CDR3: TGTGCCAGCATACAAACGGAGGGCTCAAACTATGGCTACACCTTC. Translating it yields CASIQTEGSNYGYTF.

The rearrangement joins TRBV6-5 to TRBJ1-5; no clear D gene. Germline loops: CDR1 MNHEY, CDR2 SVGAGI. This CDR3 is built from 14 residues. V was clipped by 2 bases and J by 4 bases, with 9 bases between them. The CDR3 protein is CASSYPAGNQPQHF. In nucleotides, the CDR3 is TGTGCCAGCAGTTACCCGGCGGGGAATCAGCCCCAGCATTTT.

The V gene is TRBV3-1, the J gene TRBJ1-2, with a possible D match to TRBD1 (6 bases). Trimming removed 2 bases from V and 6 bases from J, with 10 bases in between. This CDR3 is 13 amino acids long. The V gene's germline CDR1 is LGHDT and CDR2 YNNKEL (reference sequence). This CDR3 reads CASSQRGADGYTF. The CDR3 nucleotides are TGTGCCAGCAGCCAACGGGGGGCGGATGGCTACACCTTC. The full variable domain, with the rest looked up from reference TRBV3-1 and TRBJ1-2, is DTAVSQTPKYLVTQMGNDKSIKCEQNLGHDTMYWYKQDSKKFLKIMFSYNNKELIINETVPNRFSPKSPDKAHLNLHINSLELGDSAVYFCASSQRGADGYTFGSGTRLTVV.

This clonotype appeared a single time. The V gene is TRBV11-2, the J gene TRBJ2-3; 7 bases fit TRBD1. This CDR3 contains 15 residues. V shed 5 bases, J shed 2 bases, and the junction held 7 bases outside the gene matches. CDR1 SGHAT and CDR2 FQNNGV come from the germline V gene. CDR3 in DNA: TGTGCCAGCAGCCCCATGGGACAGTACACAGATACGCAGTATTTT. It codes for CASSPMGQYTDTQYF.

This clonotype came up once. CDR3 sequence reads: CASRTPGATNEKLFF. The CDR3 bases are TGCGCCAGCAGGACCCCGGGAGCAACTAATGAAAAACTGTTTTTT. The rearrangement uses TRBV5-1 and TRBJ1-4; D is unresolved. CDR3 size: 15 residues. CDR1 and CDR2 from the germline V gene are SGHRS and YFSETQ. The V end was cut by 5 bases, the J end by 0 bases, with 11 bases between.